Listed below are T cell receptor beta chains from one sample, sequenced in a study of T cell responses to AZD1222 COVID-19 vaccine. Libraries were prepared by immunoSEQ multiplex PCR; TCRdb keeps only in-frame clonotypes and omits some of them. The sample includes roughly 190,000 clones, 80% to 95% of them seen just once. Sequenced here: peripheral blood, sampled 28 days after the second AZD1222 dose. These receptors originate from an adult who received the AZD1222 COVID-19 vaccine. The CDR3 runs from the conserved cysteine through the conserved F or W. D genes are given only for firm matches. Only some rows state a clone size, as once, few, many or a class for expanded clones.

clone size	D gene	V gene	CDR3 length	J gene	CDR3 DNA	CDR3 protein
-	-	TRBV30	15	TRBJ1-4	TGTGCCTGGAGGGCGTCGGGCTTGTGGGGGGAAAAACTGTTTTTT	CAWRASGLWGEKLFF
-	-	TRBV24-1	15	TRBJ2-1	TGTGCCACCAGTAACACAGGACAGCTCTACAATGAGCAGTTCTTC	CATSNTGQLYNEQFF
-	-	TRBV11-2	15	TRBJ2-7	TGTGCCAGCAGCTTAGTCGCCGGACTTGACTACGAGCAGTACTTC	CASSLVAGLDYEQYF
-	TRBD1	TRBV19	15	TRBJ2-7	TGTGCCAGTAGTACCCGACAGGGTTCGTCCTACGAGCAGTACTTC	CASSTRQGSSYEQYF
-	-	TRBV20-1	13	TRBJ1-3	TGCAGTGCTAGTGACGGCTTCGGAAACACCATATATTTT	CSASDGFGNTIYF
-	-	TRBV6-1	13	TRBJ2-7	TGTGCCAGCAGTGAACTGGGGGGCGGCGAGCAGTACTTC	CASSELGGGEQYF
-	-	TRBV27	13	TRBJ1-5	TGTGCCAGCAGTTTATCCATTTGGGAGCCCCAGCATTTT	CASSLSIWEPQHF
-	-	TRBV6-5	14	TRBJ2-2	TGTGCCAGCAGGAGCGCTGGAGGGGCCGGGGAGCTGTTTTTT	CASRSAGGAGELFF
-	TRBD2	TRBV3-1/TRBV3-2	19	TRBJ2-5	TGTGCCAGCAGCCAAGGTCTCGGACTAGCGGGGGGCCGGGGAGAGACCCAGTACTTC	CASSQGLGLAGGRGETQYF
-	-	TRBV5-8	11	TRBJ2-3	TGTGCCAGCAGCTTAGGTAATACGCAGTATTTT	CASSLGNTQYF
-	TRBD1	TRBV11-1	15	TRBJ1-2	TGTGCCAGCAGCTTATCAGGGGGAAAGTACTATGGCTACACCTTC	CASSLSGGKYYGYTF
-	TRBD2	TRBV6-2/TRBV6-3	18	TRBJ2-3	TGTGCCAGCAGTTACTCGACTCAGCGGGGCTACCGCACAGATACGCAGTATTTT	CASSYSTQRGYRTDTQYF
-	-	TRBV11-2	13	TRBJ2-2	TGTGCCAGCAGCTTAGTGCTCACCGGGGAGCTGTTTTTT	CASSLVLTGELFF
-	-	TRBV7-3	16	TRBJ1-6	TGTGCCAGCAGCTCACGGCCTAGCTCCTATAATTCACCCCTCCACTTT	CASSSRPSSYNSPLHF
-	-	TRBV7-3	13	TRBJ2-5	TGTGCCAGCAGCTCGGGACCTGCTTCAACCCAGTACTTC	CASSSGPASTQYF
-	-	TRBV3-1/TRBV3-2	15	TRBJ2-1	TGTGCCAGCAGCCATGGCTCCCACTCCCACAATGAGCAGTTCTTC	CASSHGSHSHNEQFF
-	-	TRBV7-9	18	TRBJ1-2	TGTGCCAGCAGCTTAATAGCCCCTCGAGTGGGGGCCGAGGATGGCTACACCTTC	CASSLIAPRVGAEDGYTF
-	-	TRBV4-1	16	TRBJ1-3	TGCGCCAGCAGCGGCCGGGCGTGGGGCTCTGGAAACACCATATATTTT	CASSGRAWGSGNTIYF
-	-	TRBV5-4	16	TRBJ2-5	TGTGCCAGCAGCTCCCAGGGTCGGGGATGGGCTGAGACCCAGTACTTC	CASSSQGRGWAETQYF
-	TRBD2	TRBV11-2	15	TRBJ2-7	TGTGCCAGCAGCTTTACTAGCGGGAGATGGTACGAGCAGTACTTC	CASSFTSGRWYEQYF
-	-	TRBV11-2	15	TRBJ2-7	TGTGCCAGCAGCTACGCAGGGGGGGGTCCCTACGAGCAGTACTTC	CASSYAGGGPYEQYF
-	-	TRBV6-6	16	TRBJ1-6	TGTGCCAGCAGTACCTTCGCCGGGACGAGTAATTCACCCCTCCACTTT	CASSTFAGTSNSPLHF
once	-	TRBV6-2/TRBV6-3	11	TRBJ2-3	TGTGCCAGCAGTCGTACAGATACGCAGTATTTT	CASSRTDTQYF
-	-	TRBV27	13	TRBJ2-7	TGTGCCAGCAGCCTGGGGACACAATACGAGCAGTACTTC	CASSLGTQYEQYF